This entry features one TCR beta chain sequence. Its cognate antigen is unknown. Researchers ran immunoSEQ v3.0 at survey level. The data were produced by immunoSEQ multiplex PCR, yet TCRdb's version contains in-frame clones alone and is incomplete. The sample consists of 20,000 to 25,000 clones, 85% of them appearing once. Each participant with HIV received care in the United States. This specimen belongs to a study of long-term antiretroviral therapy in people with HIV. Study outcomes and limitations: CDR3 length ranges were narrower in HIV repertoires than in controls.

The sequenced sample was unsorted PBMCs, obtained roughly 4 years after starting antiretroviral therapy. The receptor was isolated from a man between 18 and 35 years old with HIV.

CDR3: CASSEFASGRGTDTQYF. CDR3 coding DNA: TGCGCCAGCAGTGAGTTTGCGTCAGGGCGTGGGACAGATACGCAGTATTTT. V gene TRBV10-1 combines with J gene TRBJ2-3; possible D gene TRBD1, 5 bases. Per germline, CDR1 WNHNN and CDR2 SYGVQD (reference sequence). Trimming shortened V by 1 base and J by 3 bases, and 17 bases separated the two germline ends. This CDR3 is built from 17 residues.